The 12 T cell receptor beta chains presented below share a single source sample, sequenced in a study of identical twins. MiXCR was run by TCRdb on the 5' RACE reads, yielding one entry per CDR3 protein. Here the sample spans approximately 500,000 distinct CDR3 sequences, more than 20% being singletons. These records were also assigned to another study, of T cells expressing NK-cell markers.

Sequencing input: CD4+ T cells sorted from blood. These receptors came from a woman under 30 in good health.

A word on this clonotype: Germline is not matched at one junction end, which may reflect a read error. V is TRBV27 and J is TRBJ2-3; TRBD1 matches 7 bases. The CDR3 contains 16 residues. Germline V CDR1 and CDR2: MNHEY, SMNVEV (reference sequence). The CDR3 DNA sequence: TGTGACAGCAGTGGACGGTGGACAGGTACTACAGATACGCAGTATTTT. The encoded protein is CDSSGRWTGTTDTQYF.

The CDR3 DNA reads TGTGCCATCAGTGGCAGAGACACCTACGAGCAGTACTTC. It translates to CAISGRDTYEQYF. V gene TRBV10-3 combines with J gene TRBJ2-7; no reliable D call. Germline V gene data show CDR1 as ENHRY and CDR2 as SYGVKD. Trimming cost V 4 bases and J 2 bases, with 9 bases left between them. The CDR3 is 13 amino acids.

This clonotype appeared a few times. The chain couples TRBV20-1 to TRBJ2-1; D could derive from TRBD1 or TRBD2 (6 bases each). Germline CDR1 and CDR2: DFQATT and SNEGSKA (reference sequence). The CDR3 is made up of 15 amino acids. V lost 5 bases to trimming and J lost 2 bases, with 16 bases between them. CDR3 in amino acids: CSAPKGRGPYNEQFF. The CDR3 DNA follows: TGCAGTGCTCCCAAGGGTCGGGGGCCCTACAATGAGCAGTTCTTC.

The chain links TRBV5-1 to TRBJ1-4; tentative D call: TRBD1 (6 bases). Trimming pared 1 base from V and 6 bases from J, leaving 16 bases between. The CDR3 totals 16 residues. CDR1 and CDR2 from the germline V gene are SGHRS and YFSETQ. CDR3 in amino acids: CASSLTGWTDDEKLFF. CDR3 DNA sequence: TGCGCCAGCAGCTTGACGGGGTGGACAGATGATGAAAAACTGTTTTTT.

This clonotype was found a few times. The V call is TRBV29-1, the J call TRBJ1-2; TRBD1 might be the D (6 bases). The length of the CDR3 is 11 residues. Trimming removed 6 bases at V and 4 bases at J, with 9 bases between. Germline CDR1 SQVTM, CDR2 ANQGSEA. Here the CDR3 DNA reads TGCAGCGTCTCGGACAGCTATGGCTACACCTTC. Translating it yields CSVSDSYGYTF. Together with reference TRBV29-1 and TRBJ1-2, the CDR3 gives the full variable domain: SAVISQKPSRDICQRGTSLTIQCQVDSQVTMMFWYRQQPGQSLTLIATANQGSEATYESGFVIDKFPISRPNLTFSTLTVSNMSPEDSSIYLCSVSDSYGYTFGSGTRLTVV.

The rearrangement links TRBV20-1 to TRBJ1-4; 8 bases match TRBD1. The CDR3 has 13 amino acids. The V segment lost 5 bases and the J segment 4 bases; nucleotides outside the gene matches: 3. The germline gives CDR1 DFQATT, CDR2 SNEGSKA (reference sequence). In DNA form, the CDR3 reads TGCAGTGCTCGACAGGGGTATAATGAAAAACTGTTTTTT. Residues: CSARQGYNEKLFF.

V and J are TRBV12-3 or TRBV12-4 and TRBJ1-1, with D unresolved. V lost 2 bases, J lost 1 base, and 5 bases lay in between. The CDR3 sequence is 13 residues long. The CDR3 here is CASSLQPNTEAFF. CDR3 DNA: TGTGCCAGCAGTTTACAGCCGAACACTGAAGCTTTCTTT.

This clonotype has only a few counts. The chain uses TRBV7-2 and TRBJ2-1; 8 bases are shared with TRBD2. V was pared by 2 bases and J by 7 bases, with 10 bases of the junction left unmatched. The CDR3 is 16 residues long. Germline V gene data show CDR1 as SGHTA and CDR2 as FQGNSA. This CDR3 reads CASSLFSSGSVNEQFF. CDR3 sequence (DNA): TGTGCCAGCAGCTTATTCAGCAGCGGGAGTGTGAATGAGCAGTTCTTC.

This clonotype was seen only a few times. The chain carries TRBV7-2 and TRBJ2-1, with a weak D call TRBD1 (5 bases). V dropped 4 bases and J dropped 0 bases, with 10 bases sitting between them. Germline CDR1 reads SGHTA; CDR2 reads FQGNSA. This CDR3 has 15 amino acids. The CDR3 region is CASSSTASSYNEQFF. In DNA form, the CDR3 reads TGTGCCAGCAGCTCGACAGCTAGCTCCTACAATGAGCAGTTCTTC.

This rearrangement joins TRBV9 to TRBJ1-5; the D gene is possibly TRBD1 (5 bases). The CDR3 is 15 residues long. V was pared by 5 bases and J by 5 bases, with 17 bases between. In germline, CDR1 is SGDLS, CDR2 YYNGEE. The chain's CDR3 is CASSLRSREDQPQHF. DNA of the CDR3: TGTGCCAGCAGTCTTCGGAGCAGGGAAGATCAGCCCCAGCATTTT. Based on the CDR3 plus reference TRBV9 and TRBJ1-5, the full variable domain is DSGVTQTPKHLITATGQRVTLRCSPRSGDLSVYWYQQSLDQGLQFLIQYYNGEERAKGNILERFSAQQFPDLHSELNLSSLELGDSALYFCASSLRSREDQPQHFGDGTRLSIL.

The rearrangement joins TRBV6-2 or TRBV6-3 to TRBJ2-1; D remains ambiguous. V was cut by 5 bases and J by 8 bases, with 7 bases left in between. This CDR3 contains 11 residues. Germline V gene lookup returns CDR1 MNHEY and CDR2 SVGEGT. CDR3 loop: CASSTWDEQFF. The CDR3 region has the DNA TGTGCCAGCAGTACGTGGGATGAGCAGTTCTTC.

This clonotype was detected many times. The rearrangement uses TRBV6-5 and TRBJ2-2; D call uncertain. V was cut by 10 bases and J by 4 bases, with 10 bases left in between. The CDR3 consists of 12 residues. The V gene's germline CDR1 is MNHEY and CDR2 SVGAGI. The CDR3 loop is CATHRGTGELFF. CDR3 DNA: TGTGCCACCCACCGTGGCACCGGGGAGCTGTTTTTT.